A single TCR beta chain is shown here with its context. Its cognate antigen is unknown. This sample is part of a study of T cell responses to AZD1222 COVID-19 vaccine. General study points: Dominant at 160-218 and 743-854, vaccine-associated CD4 TCRs also spanned spike. The number of AZD1222 recipients seropositive at baseline was only five or six.

Profiling relied on immunoSEQ multiplex PCR, and the TCRdb table lists in-frame clones only, not all of them. This table has about 130,000 clones, approximately 85% appearing once. Trimming removed 5 bases from V and 4 bases from J, with 12 bases in between. The length of the CDR3 is 14 residues. Germline CDR1 is PRHDT and CDR2 is FYEKMQ (reference sequence). The chain couples TRBV13 to TRBJ1-5; D gene ambiguous. This receptor was identified in an adult in good health. The material sequenced was peripheral blood, taken on day 0 of AZD1222 vaccination. CDR3 amino acids: CASSRTGINQPQHF. Here the CDR3 DNA reads TGTGCCAGCAGCCGGACGGGGATTAATCAGCCCCAGCATTTT.